This passage covers 19 T cell receptor beta chains from one sample sequenced in a study of blood T cell repertoires in COVID-19. Only in-frame clones appear in the TCRdb table, and some are missing; sequencing was by immunoSEQ multiplex PCR. The table has some 52,000 clones, about 92% seen once. Source material: peripheral blood. These receptors all come from a human donor in a cohort sampled during active COVID-19.

The rearrangement links TRBV2 to TRBJ1-4; weak D call: TRBD1 (6 bases). V gave up 4 bases and J gave up 0 bases, with 15 bases separating them. Germline V lookup: CDR1 SNHLY, CDR2 FYNNEI. This CDR3 has 17 amino acids. In nucleotides, the CDR3 is TGTGCCAGCAGTGGACCACAGGGACCTGCAACTAATGAAAAACTGTTTTTT. Its protein product is CASSGPQGPATNEKLFF.

The rearrangement uses TRBV7-8 and TRBJ1-4, with TRBD1 matching over 8 bases. The junction had 9 bases not matched to a gene; V was cut back by 2 bases and J by 4 bases. Germline loops: CDR1 SGHVS, CDR2 FQNEAQ. This CDR3 has 17 residues. The CDR3 bases are TGTGCCAGCAGCTTATTTTTGTTGGGACAGGATAATGAAAAACTGTTTTTT. Its translation: CASSLFLLGQDNEKLFF. Based on the CDR3 plus reference TRBV7-8 and TRBJ1-4, the full variable domain is GAGVSQSPRYKVAKRGQDVALRCDPISGHVSLFWYQQALGQGPEFLTYFQNEAQLDKSGLPSDRFFAERPEGSVSTLKIQRTQQEDSAVYLCASSLFLLGQDNEKLFFGSGTQLSVL.

Points on this clone: This specimen includes other DNA sequences encoding the same CDR3. The chain combines TRBV2 with TRBJ2-7, with TRBD2 matching 7 bases. Looked up from germline, CDR1 is SNHLY and CDR2 is FYNNEI. The CDR3 is 15 amino acids. V lost 6 bases, J lost 3 bases, and 11 bases stayed unmatched. CDR3 amino acids: CASRSASGGNYEQYF. As DNA, the CDR3 is TGTGCCAGCAGATCTGCTAGCGGAGGAAACTACGAGCAGTACTTC.

This chain joins TRBV9 and TRBJ2-7; a weak D match, TRBD1 (6 bases). V was cut by 4 bases and J by 0 bases, with 14 bases left in between. Germline assignment: CDR1 SGDLS and CDR2 YYNGEE. The CDR3 sequence is 15 residues long. The CDR3, as DNA: TGTGCCAGCAGCACTGGATCGGACAGCTCCTACGAGCAGTACTTC. Amino acid sequence: CASSTGSDSSYEQYF.

CDR3 nucleotides: TGTGCCAGCACCCAAGGGGGGGTTGGCTACACCTTC. Translating gives CASTQGGVGYTF. This rearrangement joins TRBV12-3 or TRBV12-4 to TRBJ1-2; a possible D gene is TRBD1 (6 bases). The CDR3 consists of 12 residues. V dropped 7 bases and J dropped 7 bases, with 13 bases sitting between them.

The V and J genes are TRBV7-3 and TRBJ2-2, with TRBD2 identical over 11 bases. The CDR3 runs to 16 residues. CDR1 SGHTA and CDR2 FQGTGA come from the germline V gene. With 3 bases clipped from V and 7 bases from J, the junction kept 7 bases outside the gene matches. CDR3 nucleotides: TGTGCCAGCAGCTTTCCACTAGCGGGAGCCGTCGGGGAGCTGTTTTTT. Translation gives CASSFPLAGAVGELFF. Combining the CDR3 with reference TRBV7-3 and TRBJ2-2 gives the whole variable domain GAGVSQTPSNKVTEKGKYVELRCDPISGHTALYWYRQSLGQGPEFLIYFQGTGAADDSGLPNDRFFAVRPEGSVSTLKIQRTERGDSAVYLCASSFPLAGAVGELFFGEGSRLTVL.

This rearrangement joins TRBV7-2 to TRBJ2-5; 9 nucleotides align to TRBD2. V dropped 4 bases and J dropped 4; count of bases not matched to a gene: 4. Per germline, CDR1 SGHTA and CDR2 FQGNSA. CDR3 size: 14 residues. The CDR3 protein is CASSSKAGGETQYF. CDR3 nucleotides: TGTGCCAGCAGCTCTAAAGCGGGAGGAGAGACCCAGTACTTC. The full variable domain, in which reference TRBV7-2 and TRBJ2-5 provide the parts outside the CDR3, is GAGVSQSPSNKVTEKGKDVELRCDPISGHTALYWYRQSLGQGLEFLIYFQGNSAPDKSGLPSDRFSAERTGGSVSTLTIQRTQQEDSAVYLCASSSKAGGETQYFGPGTRLLVL.

The gene calls are TRBV3-1 (or the pseudogene TRBV3-2) and TRBJ1-3; D ambiguous. V gave up 4 bases and J gave up 3 bases, with 7 bases separating them. The CDR3 has 13 residues. CDR1 and CDR2 from the germline V gene are LGHDT and YNNKEL (reference sequence). CDR3 sequence: CASSPGRGNTIYF. The CDR3 DNA sequence: TGTGCCAGCAGCCCCGGTCGTGGAAACACCATATATTTT.

This chain links TRBV11-2 with TRBJ1-6, with D tentatively TRBD1 (6 bases). The V end lost 1 base, the J end lost 7 bases, and 14 bases lay between the germline ends. Germline lookup yields CDR1 SGHAT and CDR2 FQNNGV. CDR3 length equals 16 residues. The DNA for the CDR3 is TGTGCCAGCAGCTTAGGGAGGGGGGGGAAGAATTCACCCCTCCACTTT. Translated, it gives CASSLGRGGKNSPLHF.

The chain has TRBV5-1 and TRBJ1-2; D is perhaps TRBD1 (5 bases). The length of the CDR3 is 12 residues. The V end lost 1 base, the J end lost 8 bases, and 9 bases lay between the germline ends. Germline V gene sequence: CDR1 SGHRS, CDR2 YFSETQ. CDR3 sequence reads: CASSLLGVGYTF. The CDR3, as DNA: TGCGCCAGCAGCTTGTTAGGGGTCGGCTACACCTTC.

The chain recombines TRBV4-1 with TRBJ1-5, with D unclear. Germline CDR1 reads MGHRA; CDR2 reads YSYEKL. This CDR3 region has 14 residues. V lost 1 base to trimming and J lost 5 bases, with 9 bases between them. The CDR3 region is CASSQGYGDQPQHF. CDR3 coding DNA: TGCGCCAGCAGCCAAGGGTACGGGGATCAGCCCCAGCATTTT.

The V and J genes are TRBV28 and TRBJ2-5; TRBD1 aligns across 7 bases. CDR3 length: 15 amino acids. Trimming at V came to 5 bases and at J to 2 bases, leaving 8 bases not matched to a gene. Per germline, CDR1 MDHEN and CDR2 SYDVKM. CDR3 DNA: TGTGCCAGCAGTCGAATCGGGACAGCTCAAGAGACCCAGTACTTC. Its protein product is CASSRIGTAQETQYF.

CDR3 coding DNA: TGTGCCACCAGCAGAGACCCAGGGGATAGCTCCTACAATGAGCAGTTCTTC. It yields the protein CATSRDPGDSSYNEQFF. J is TRBJ2-1 and V is TRBV15; D is perhaps TRBD1 (6 bases). Germline V CDR1 and CDR2: LNHNV, YYDKDF (reference sequence). With 0 bases removed from V and 0 bases from J, the gap between germline ends came to 12 bases. The CDR3 runs 17 residues. The variable domain in full, with the rest retrieved from reference TRBV15 and TRBJ2-1, is DAMVIQNPRYQVTQFGKPVTLSCSQTLNHNVMYWYQQKSSQAPKLLFHYYDKDFNNEADTPDNFQSRRPNTSFCFLDIRSPGLGDTAMYLCATSRDPGDSSYNEQFFGPGTRLTVL.

This clone was seen a handful of times. CDR3 in DNA: TGTGCCATCAGTGGTGGCAGACACTCCTACGAGCAGTACTTC. This translates into CAISGGRHSYEQYF. The V call is TRBV10-3, the J call TRBJ2-7; D is ambiguous. The germline V gene has CDR1 ENHRY and CDR2 SYGVKD. The CDR3 extends over 14 amino acids. The V gene lost 4 bases and the J gene lost 0 bases, with 10 bases spanning the gap.

The genes are TRBV28 and TRBJ1-6; possibly TRBD1 for D (6 bases). Germline assignment: CDR1 MDHEN and CDR2 SYDVKM. The V end lost 5 bases, the J end lost 7 bases, and 12 bases lay between the germline ends. The CDR3 covers 14 residues. The CDR3 sequence: CASSTGSRNSPLHF. The CDR3 DNA sequence: TGTGCCAGCAGTACAGGGAGTAGAAATTCACCCCTCCACTTT.

The chain is built from TRBV2 and TRBJ2-6; tentatively, D is TRBD2 (6 bases). Germline assignment: CDR1 SNHLY and CDR2 FYNNEI. Trimming removed 7 bases from V and 2 bases from J, with 6 bases in between. The CDR3 totals 13 residues. The CDR3 nucleotides read TGTGCCAGCACGGGAGCTGGGGCCAACGTCCTGACTTTC. As protein: CASTGAGANVLTF.

The V call is TRBV11-3, the J call TRBJ2-6, with D possibly being TRBD2 (5 bases). Germline V gene sequence: CDR1 SGHNT, CDR2 YENEEA. The CDR3 sequence is 16 residues long. V gave up 2 bases and J gave up 0 bases, with 8 bases separating them. CDR3 coding DNA: TGTGCCAGCAGCTTAAGCGGAAGCTCTGGGGCCAACGTCCTGACTTTC. Translating it yields CASSLSGSSGANVLTF.

The rearrangement uses TRBV30 and TRBJ1-1; D might be TRBD1 (5 bases). The CDR3 extends over 14 amino acids. Per the germline V gene, CDR1 is GTSNPN and CDR2 is SVGIG (reference sequence). With 1 base removed from V and 3 bases from J, the gap between germline ends came to 12 bases. CDR3 in DNA: TGTGCCTGGAGTGGGAAGGGGTGGGACACTGAAGCTTTCTTT. This encodes CAWSGKGWDTEAFF.

The chain uses TRBV19 and TRBJ2-2; D gene ambiguous. From germline, CDR1 is LNHDA and CDR2 SQIVND (reference sequence). CDR3 length: 13 amino acids. V lost 5 bases to trimming and J lost 2 bases, with 6 bases between them. The CDR3 nucleotides are TGTGCCAGTAGTCCACAAAACACCGGGGAGCTGTTTTTT. This codes for CASSPQNTGELFF. Together with reference TRBV19 and TRBJ2-2, the CDR3 gives the full variable domain: DGGITQSPKYLFRKEGQNVTLSCEQNLNHDAMYWYRQDPGQGLRLIYYSQIVNDFQKGDIAEGYSVSREKKESFPLTVTSAQKNPTAFYLCASSPQNTGELFFGEGSRLTVL.